The clone carrying this TCR beta chain was observed once. Original processing notes: Scientists estimated how many nucleated cells there were by amplifying reference gene primers. Some clones are missing from TCRdb's copy, which holds only in-frame ones; the method was immunoSEQ multiplex PCR. Clone size and V and J calls were adopted from that table, with D and trimming inferred from the DNA. This sample yields roughly 170,000 clones, of which over 65% are seen a single time; 3% belongs to the top ten. These data come from a study of blood T cell repertoires in COVID-19. About the study: The United States, Italy and Spain were the sources of the acute and convalescent COVID-19 samples. T cells, B-cell-depleted T cells, or PBMCs supplied cDNA or gDNA.

The V gene lost 4 bases and the J gene lost 9 bases, with 16 bases spanning the gap. The CDR3 consists of 14 residues. The germline gives CDR1 MDHEN, CDR2 SYDVKM. The chain employs TRBV28 and TRBJ2-1, with D unresolved. The sequenced sample was peripheral blood. This receptor was taken from a woman of 80 years or more with acute or convalescent COVID-19. Here the CDR3 DNA reads TGTGCCAGCAGTTCCAGACTCCCCCGGAGTGAGCAGTTCTTC. Amino acids: CASSSRLPRSEQFF.